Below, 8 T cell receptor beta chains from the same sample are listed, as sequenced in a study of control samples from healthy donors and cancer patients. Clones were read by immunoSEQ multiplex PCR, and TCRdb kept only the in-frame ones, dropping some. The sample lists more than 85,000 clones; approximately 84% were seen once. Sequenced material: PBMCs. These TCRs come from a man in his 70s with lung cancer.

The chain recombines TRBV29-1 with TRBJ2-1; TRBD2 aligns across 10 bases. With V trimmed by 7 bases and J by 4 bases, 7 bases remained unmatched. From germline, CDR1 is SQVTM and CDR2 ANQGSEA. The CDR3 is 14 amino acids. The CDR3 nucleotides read TGCAGCGCTAAACTAGCGGGGAATTACAATGAGCAGTTCTTC. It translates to CSAKLAGNYNEQFF.

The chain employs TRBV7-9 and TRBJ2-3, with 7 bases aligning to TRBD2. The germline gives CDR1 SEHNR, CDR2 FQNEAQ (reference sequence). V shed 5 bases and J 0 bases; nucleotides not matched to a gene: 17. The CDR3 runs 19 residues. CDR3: CASSHAGWLADRSTDTQYF. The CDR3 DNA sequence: TGTGCCAGCAGCCACGCCGGCTGGCTAGCGGACCGTAGCACAGATACGCAGTATTTT.

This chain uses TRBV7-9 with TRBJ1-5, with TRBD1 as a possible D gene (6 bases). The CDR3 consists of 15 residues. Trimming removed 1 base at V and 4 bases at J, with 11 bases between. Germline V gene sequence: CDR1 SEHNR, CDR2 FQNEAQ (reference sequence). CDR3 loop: CASSLDAGVNQPQHF. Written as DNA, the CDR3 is TGTGCCAGCAGCTTAGATGCAGGGGTAAATCAGCCCCAGCATTTT.

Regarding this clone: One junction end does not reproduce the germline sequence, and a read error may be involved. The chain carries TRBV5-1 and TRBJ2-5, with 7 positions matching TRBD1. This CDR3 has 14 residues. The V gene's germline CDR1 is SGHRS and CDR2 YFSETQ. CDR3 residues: CASSQQTGQDTQYF. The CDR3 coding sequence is TGCGCCAGCAGCCAGCAGACAGGGCAAGATACCCAGTACTTC.

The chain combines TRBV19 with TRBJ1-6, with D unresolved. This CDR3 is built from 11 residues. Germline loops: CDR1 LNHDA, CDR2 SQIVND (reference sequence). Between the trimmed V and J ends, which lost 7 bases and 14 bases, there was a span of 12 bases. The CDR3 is CASTGSSTLHF. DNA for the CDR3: TGTGCCAGTACCGGGAGTTCGACCCTCCACTTT.

DNA of the CDR3: TGTGCCAGTTCGGAGGTCGCGAGCAATCAGCCCCAGCATTTT. This translates into CASSEVASNQPQHF. The chain joins TRBV7-2 to TRBJ1-5, with unresolved D. Per the germline V gene, CDR1 is SGHTA and CDR2 is FQGNSA. The CDR3 runs to 14 residues. Trimming took off 9 bases at V and 1 base at J, with 13 bases between the two ends. Together with reference TRBV7-2 and TRBJ1-5, the CDR3 gives the full variable domain: GAGVSQSPSNKVTEKGKDVELRCDPISGHTALYWYRQSLGQGLEFLIYFQGNSAPDKSGLPSDRFSAERTGGSVSTLTIQRTQQEDSAVYLCASSEVASNQPQHFGDGTRLSIL.

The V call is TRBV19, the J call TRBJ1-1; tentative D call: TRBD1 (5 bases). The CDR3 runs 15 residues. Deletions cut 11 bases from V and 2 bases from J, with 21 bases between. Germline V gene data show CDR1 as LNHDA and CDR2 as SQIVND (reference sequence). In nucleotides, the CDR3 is TGTGCCCCCAGAGTGACAGAAACTATTAACACTGAAGCTTTCTTT. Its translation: CAPRVTETINTEAFF.

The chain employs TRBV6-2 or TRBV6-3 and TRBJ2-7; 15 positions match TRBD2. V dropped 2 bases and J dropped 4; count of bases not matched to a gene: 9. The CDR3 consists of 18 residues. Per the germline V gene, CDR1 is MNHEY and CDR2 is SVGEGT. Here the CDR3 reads CASSYPRTSGGAVYEQYF. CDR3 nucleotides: TGTGCCAGCAGTTACCCTAGGACTAGCGGGGGGGCCGTGTACGAGCAGTACTTC.